This TCR beta chain was documented in a study of cytomegalovirus exposure and HLA in healthy donors (dated by TCRdb to 2015 to 2018). Some background on the complete study: An earlier analysis of roughly 570 of the donors reported roughly 300 Gb of sequence data and around 120 million unique TCR beta sequences obtained from about 179 million T cells. In a later analysis, previously published TCR beta repertoires from roughly 710 donors were re-analyzed and high-resolution HLA genotyping was added so that TCR occurrence patterns could be studied. Rather than drawing on any new phenotypic data, the later analysis identified candidate immune exposures from TCR beta sequences and the way those sequences occurred across donors. The study combined high-throughput TCR immunosequencing, statistical association of individual TCRs with disease status, and machine learning to predict cytomegalovirus infection status. Donor age, sex, ethnicity and CMV serostatus were compiled together with the repertoire data. The T cell repertoires of roughly 660 subjects were profiled by immunosequencing and related to cytomegalovirus serostatus. An earlier analysis of 587 of the donors used high-throughput TCR beta sequencing to judge whether each TCR beta V gene segment behaved as functional or pseudogenic. Typing coverage differed by locus: A, B, C, DRB1 and DQB1 were typed in roughly 629-640 donors, DQA1 in around 500, DPA1 in around 610, and DPB1 in about 450. Class I and class II HLA loci were covered by the typing at four-digit resolution. Every repertoire in the discovery cohort had been generated on one and the same sequencing platform. The study aimed to test whether cataloging public T cell receptors could reveal signatures of past pathogen exposure. Approximately 310 gigabases of sequencing data and 70 million to 85 million unique TCR sequences were included in an early release covering about 700 HLA-typed donors. Among 398 genotyped donors of the cohort, an average of around 220,000 unique TCR beta nucleotide sequences was sequenced per donor, of which roughly 18% were non-productive. Genome-wide SNP genotypes for about three fifths of the roughly 700 donors were used in a later genetic analysis, which treated that subset as a discovery cohort. A few DR-DQ haplotypes were treated as single units for association and clustering because of strong linkage in the cohort. A separate validation cohort of about 110 different subjects was used in addition to the roughly 720-subject first cohort. Of the roughly 400 genotyped donors, approximately 83% fell in the genetic ancestry cluster associated with self-reported Caucasian donors. The paper as a whole reports these results and caveats: The authors suggested that the approach could potentially be generalized to other disease states and immunological phenotypes. In a later genetic analysis, fewer N-insertions in productive TCRs were reported among donors in an Asian-associated ancestry cluster than the approximately 710-donor mean. The cohort was sequenced for TCR beta chains only, and without alpha or paired-chain data the features that could be detected were limited. A later genetic analysis associated a missense DCLRE1C variant with V-gene and J-gene trimming of TCR beta chains, and an independent cohort replicated the association. Because HLA typing was unavailable for some donors at each locus, only the typed subset was used in association tests. In vitro tests confirmed that a few of the cytomegalovirus-associated TCR beta chains recognize cytomegalovirus antigens. A further reported finding was that TCR beta sequences accurately predicted the HLA-A and HLA-B alleles for most subjects in the first cohort. The 87-base-pair reads could not distinguish some IMGT-functional V segments, including TRBV6-2 and TRBV6-3, so those segments were excluded. Because counts were too low, fewer than 20 rarely observed V segments, including chromosome 9 orphons, were excluded from the earlier analysis of about 500 of the donors. In a later analysis, TCR association rates were found to vary across HLA loci, with the most associated TCRs seen for DRB1 alleles and the fewest for HLA-C alleles. When HLA alleles, especially DR and DQ, strongly co-occurred, attributing TCR associations to individual alleles was difficult. A total of some 180 TCR beta chains were listed by the study as associated with cytomegalovirus. A later analysis reported that several top co-occurrence clusters appeared linked to parvovirus B19, influenza, CMV and Epstein-Barr virus. For the cohort, immune exposure information was limited to CMV serostatus. The sequencing pipeline was judged likely to have produced a cluster of highly shared sequence variants as a technical artifact. Across donors, most TCR sequences were observed very rarely, whereas some public TCRs were present in many individuals. The presence/absence analyses assumed that sequencing depth was roughly uniform across donors, and that assumption may not be true. A later analysis found that most CMV-associated TCR beta chains appeared HLA-restricted, with HLA associations seemingly driven largely by CMV exposure. The classifier was reported to diagnose cytomegalovirus status with high specificity and sensitivity in both the original cohort and the validation cohort. A later analysis found that HLA-associated TCR beta chains were more clonally expanded and had lower generation probabilities than equally common non-associated chains. A later analysis associated 16,951 TCR beta sequences with specific HLA alleles at a false discovery rate of 0.05. Linkage disequilibrium might explain the correlated functional status among segregating V segments, but an unknown experimental factor could not be excluded. An earlier analysis of some 560 of the donors showed that most TCR beta V segments appeared in productive rearrangements either about 90% or about 30% of the time, which broadly matched IMGT annotations.

Library creation used the immunoSEQ multiplex PCR assay. A mixture of 60 forward primers for TCR Vbeta segments and 13 reverse primers for TCR Jbeta segments was used in the multiplex PCR. The CDR3 region of rearranged TCR beta genes was amplified from genomic DNA with a multiplex PCR assay. The amplified TCR beta libraries were sequenced on the Illumina HiSeq System as 87-base-pair reads. Under the source paper's analysis protocol: A later analysis counted tens of millions of unique TCR beta chains across the 550 to 750 repertoires, and around 9.9 million of these chains were shared by at least two donors. Raw reads were error-corrected and collapsed into unique sequences by a nearest-neighbor algorithm in which closely related sequences were merged to remove PCR and sequencing errors. To assign V, D and J gene segments, CDR3 sequences were aligned to IMGT reference sequences. For a sequence to be retained, at least a six-nucleotide match to both a V gene segment and a J gene segment was required. A rearrangement was called productive if the CDR3 had no stop codons and remained in frame with V and J, and every other rearrangement was called non-productive. Following IMGT convention, CDR3 was defined as the stretch from the second conserved V-encoded cysteine to the conserved J-encoded phenylalanine. In an earlier analysis of more than 550 of the donors, sequences lacking an unambiguous match to a single V gene segment were excluded. An earlier analysis of a few hundred of the donors called V segments functional above 56.7% productive rearrangements and segregating when the between-donor standard deviation exceeded 5%. To diagnose cytomegalovirus status from the catalog of TCR beta chain sequences, a statistical classification framework was built. In a later analysis, TCR nucleotide sequences were compared against IMGT/GENE-DB human TR gene sequences so that V and J genes could be assigned. The TCRdist pipeline was used in a later analysis to assign CDR3 sequences and most-parsimonious VDJ recombination scenarios. In a later analysis, every TCR beta chain was defined by the combination of its CDR3 amino acid sequence and its V-gene family, and reads without a unique V-gene family were dropped. To address suspected cross-contamination and a sequencing artifact, a later analysis removed 450 to 700 highly shared, low-generation-probability nucleotide sequences. In a later analysis, a clonal expansion index was calculated for each public chain from normalized within-repertoire ranks of inferred template counts. In a later analysis, generation probabilities were computed with a VDJ recombination model fitted to out-of-frame rearrangements, and the resulting probabilities were checked against IGoR. Hypergeometric tests were used in a later analysis to score TCR-TCR, TCR-HLA and TCR-CMV co-occurrence, with a repertoire-size bias correction applied to the TCR pairs. A later analysis estimated false discovery rates by permuting HLA or CMV assignments 20 times. In a later analysis, co-occurring TCRs were grouped with DBSCAN, and TCRdist sequence similarity was added when clustering was performed within HLA-allele-positive subsets. Repertoires with fewer than 30,000 or more than 120,000 public chains were left out of co-occurrence clustering, as were about 5 repertoires with anomalous nucleotide sharing. TCRdb provides this immuneACCESS table in a form limited to in-frame rearrangements. Some clones are lacking; in checked studies, under half of them reflect an unresolved V gene, and why the rest are absent is not known. The V and J calls and the clone size are those of that table, but D and trimming were determined from the DNA. The sample table gives nearly 200,000 clones. Of the sample, approximately 0.74% is held by the ten largest clones.

In total, 630 or so healthy bone marrow donors made up the cohort. Cohort members were all nominally healthy when sampled, although unrecorded immune exposures were likely present. The donor was CMV seronegative and belonged to the group of more than 300 seronegative cohort members. A peripheral blood sample was collected from each donor, and TCR beta sequencing was performed on peripheral blood mononuclear cells. The Qiagen DNeasy Blood Extraction Kit was used to extract genomic DNA from the blood cell samples. Note on this clone: Its antigen is still unknown.

Reading from cysteine to phenylalanine, the CDR3 counts 16 amino acids. The CDR3 DNA has 48 bases and is translated from base 1. Trimmed from V: 0 bases; trimmed from J: 1 base; junction bases lacking a gene match: 1. CDR1 and CDR2 are drawn from the germline V gene: SGDLS, YYNGEE. This receptor was taken from a boy younger than 18 in good health and CMV-seronegative. Source material: PBMCs. This sequence uses TRBV9 and TRBJ2-2; 9 central nucleotides agree with TRBD2. The bases read TGTGCCAGCAGCGTAGGACTAGCGGTGAACACCGGGGAGCTGTTTTTT. Its protein is CASSVGLAVNTGELFF.